This record concerns one TCR beta chain sequence. Its antigen is undetermined. The sample belongs to a study of graft-versus-host responses after intestinal transplantation. Libraries were prepared by immunoSEQ multiplex PCR; TCRdb keeps only in-frame clonotypes and omits some of them. The table has about 50,000 clones, around nine tenths seen once. Sample: unstimulated CD4+ T cells sorted from spleen or lymph node cells, taken before transplant. This receptor was identified in a human donor who was the organ donor for an intestinal transplant.

The CDR3 protein is CASSYDTVVLEQFF. In DNA, the CDR3 is TGTGCCAGCAGTTACGATACCGTTGTGCTTGAGCAGTTCTTC. V and J are TRBV6-5 and TRBJ2-1; no reliable D call. The germline V gene has CDR1 MNHEY and CDR2 SVGAGI. V lost 2 bases and J lost 9, with 14 bases in between. There are 14 residues in the CDR3.